This TCR beta chain was captured by sequencing in a study of spatial heterogeneity in lung cancer. This clonotype has more than one count but fewer than ten. Antigen specificity is unknown. Study-level points and caveats: Counts of expanded alpha and beta TCRs within tumors tracked the tumor nonsynonymous mutation count.

Time point denoted: sample taken at primary tumor resection. From the 5' RACE reads, TCRdb called clonotypes with MiXCR, one entry per CDR3 protein. The sample holds 13,000 or so distinct CDR3 sequences; over 5.5% are singletons and the top ten take 8.5% to 14%. This receptor was obtained from a female donor with early-stage non-small cell lung cancer. This sample comprised lung tumor tissue, obtained at surgery.

The CDR3 DNA sequence: TGTGCCAGCAGCCAAGCAGGTGGCACCGGGGAGCTGTTTTTT. Translating gives CASSQAGGTGELFF. The V gene is TRBV3-1, the J gene TRBJ2-2; D gene ambiguous. Germline-derived CDR1 and CDR2 are LGHDT and YNNKEL (reference sequence). The CDR3 contains 14 residues. V was clipped by 1 base and J by 4 bases, with 7 bases between them.